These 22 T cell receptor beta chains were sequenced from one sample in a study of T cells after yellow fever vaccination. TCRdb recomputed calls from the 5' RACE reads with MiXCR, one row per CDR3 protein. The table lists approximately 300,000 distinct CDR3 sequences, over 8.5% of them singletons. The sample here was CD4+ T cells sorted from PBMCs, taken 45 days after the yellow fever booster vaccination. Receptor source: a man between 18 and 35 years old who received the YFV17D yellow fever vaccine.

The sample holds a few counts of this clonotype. In DNA, the CDR3 is TGCGCCAGCAGCTTTGGGGACAGGAGCACAGATACGCAGTATTTT. This translates into CASSFGDRSTDTQYF. The V gene is TRBV5-1, the J gene TRBJ2-3, with 8 bases that match TRBD1. The CDR3 runs to 15 residues. Germline CDR1 SGHRS, CDR2 YFSETQ. V lost 2 bases and J lost 0; bases outside the gene matches: 2. Based on the CDR3 plus reference TRBV5-1 and TRBJ2-3, the full variable domain is KAGVTQTPRYLIKTRGQQVTLSCSPISGHRSVSWYQQTPGQGLQFLFEYFSETQRNKGNFPGRFSGRQFSNSRSEMNVSTLELGDSALYLCASSFGDRSTDTQYFGPGTRLTVL.

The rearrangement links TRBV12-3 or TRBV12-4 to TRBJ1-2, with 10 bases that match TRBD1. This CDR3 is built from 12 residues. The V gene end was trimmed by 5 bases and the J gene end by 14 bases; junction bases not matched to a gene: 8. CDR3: CASSRDRGGRTF. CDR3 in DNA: TGTGCCAGCAGTCGGGACAGGGGAGGGAGAACCTTC.

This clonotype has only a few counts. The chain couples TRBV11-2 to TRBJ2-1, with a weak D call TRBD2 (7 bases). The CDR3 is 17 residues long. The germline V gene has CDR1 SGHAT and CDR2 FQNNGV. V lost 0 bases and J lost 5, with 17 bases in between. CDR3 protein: CASSLDWGGAYHNEQFF. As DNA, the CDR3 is TGTGCCAGCAGCTTAGATTGGGGGGGGGCATATCACAATGAGCAGTTCTTC. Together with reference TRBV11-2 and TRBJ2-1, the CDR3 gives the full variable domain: EAGVAQSPRYKIIEKRQSVAFWCNPISGHATLYWYQQILGQGPKLLIQFQNNGVVDDSQLPKDRFSAERLKGVDSTLKIQPAKLEDSAVYLCASSLDWGGAYHNEQFFGPGTRLTVL.

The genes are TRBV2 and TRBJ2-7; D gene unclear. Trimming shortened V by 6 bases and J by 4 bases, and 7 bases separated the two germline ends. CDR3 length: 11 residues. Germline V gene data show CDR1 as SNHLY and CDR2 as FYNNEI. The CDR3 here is CASRTEYEQYF. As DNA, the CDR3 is TGTGCCAGCAGGACCGAGTACGAGCAGTACTTC. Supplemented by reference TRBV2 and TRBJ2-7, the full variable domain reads EPEVTQTPSHQVTQMGQEVILRCVPISNHLYFYWYRQILGQKVEFLVSFYNNEISEKSEIFDDQFSVERPDGSNFTLKIRSTKLEDSAMYFCASRTEYEQYFGPGTRLTVT.

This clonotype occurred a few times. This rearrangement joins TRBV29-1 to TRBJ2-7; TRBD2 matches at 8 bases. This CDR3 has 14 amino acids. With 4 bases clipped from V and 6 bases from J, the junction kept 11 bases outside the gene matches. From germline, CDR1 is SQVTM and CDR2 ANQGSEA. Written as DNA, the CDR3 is TGCAGCGTTGTGGCTAGCGGGTACCACGGCGAGCAGTACTTC. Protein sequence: CSVVASGYHGEQYF.

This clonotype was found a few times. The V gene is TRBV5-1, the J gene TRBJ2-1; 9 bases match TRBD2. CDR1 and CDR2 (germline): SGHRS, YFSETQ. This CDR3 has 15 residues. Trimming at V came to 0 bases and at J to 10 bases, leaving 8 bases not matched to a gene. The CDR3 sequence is CASSLAASGVGEQFF. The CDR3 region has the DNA TGCGCCAGCAGCTTGGCCGCTAGCGGGGTGGGCGAGCAGTTCTTC.

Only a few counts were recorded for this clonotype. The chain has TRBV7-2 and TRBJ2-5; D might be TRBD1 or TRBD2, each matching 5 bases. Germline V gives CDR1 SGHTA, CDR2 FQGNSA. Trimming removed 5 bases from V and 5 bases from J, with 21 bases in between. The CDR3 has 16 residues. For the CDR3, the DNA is TGTGCCAGCAGCAGAGTCGGGACGGCCGCAGGCGAGACCCAGTACTTC. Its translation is CASSRVGTAAGETQYF. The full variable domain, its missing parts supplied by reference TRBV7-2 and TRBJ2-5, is GAGVSQSPSNKVTEKGKDVELRCDPISGHTALYWYRQSLGQGLEFLIYFQGNSAPDKSGLPSDRFSAERTGGSVSTLTIQRTQQEDSAVYLCASSRVGTAAGETQYFGPGTRLLVL.

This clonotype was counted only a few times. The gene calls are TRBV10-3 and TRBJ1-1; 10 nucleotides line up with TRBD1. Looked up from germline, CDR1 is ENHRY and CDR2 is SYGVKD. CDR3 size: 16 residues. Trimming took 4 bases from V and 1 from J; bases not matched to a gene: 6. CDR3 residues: CAISGQGAGQNTEAFF. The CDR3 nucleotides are TGTGCCATCAGTGGACAGGGGGCGGGCCAGAACACTGAAGCTTTCTTT.

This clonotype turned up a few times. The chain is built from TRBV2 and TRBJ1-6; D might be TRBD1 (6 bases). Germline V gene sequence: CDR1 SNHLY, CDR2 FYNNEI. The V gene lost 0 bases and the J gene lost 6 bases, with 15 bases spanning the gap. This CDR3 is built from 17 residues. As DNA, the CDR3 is TGTGCCAGCAGTGAAGCTCCCGGCAGGGGAATTAATTCACCCCTCCACTTT. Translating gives CASSEAPGRGINSPLHF.

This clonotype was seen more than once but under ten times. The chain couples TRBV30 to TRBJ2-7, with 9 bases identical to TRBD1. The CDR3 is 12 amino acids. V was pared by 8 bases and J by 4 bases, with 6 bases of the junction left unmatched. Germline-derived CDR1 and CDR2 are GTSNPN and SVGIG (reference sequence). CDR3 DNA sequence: TGTGCCACCTCGACAGGGGGGTACGAGCAGTACTTC. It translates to CATSTGGYEQYF.

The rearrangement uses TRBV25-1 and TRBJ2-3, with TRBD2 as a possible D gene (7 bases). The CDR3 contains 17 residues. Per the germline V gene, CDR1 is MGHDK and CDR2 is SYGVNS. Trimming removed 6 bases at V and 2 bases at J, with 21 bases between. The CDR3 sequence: CASRTHWGGAFTDTQYF. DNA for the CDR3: TGTGCCAGCAGGACACATTGGGGGGGGGCCTTCACAGATACGCAGTATTTT.

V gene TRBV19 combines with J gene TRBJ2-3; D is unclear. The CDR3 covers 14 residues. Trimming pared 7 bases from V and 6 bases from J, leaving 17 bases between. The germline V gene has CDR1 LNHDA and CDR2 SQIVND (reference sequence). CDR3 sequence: CASTPRSGRDTQYF. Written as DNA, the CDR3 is TGTGCCAGTACCCCCCGGTCAGGCCGGGATACGCAGTATTTT.

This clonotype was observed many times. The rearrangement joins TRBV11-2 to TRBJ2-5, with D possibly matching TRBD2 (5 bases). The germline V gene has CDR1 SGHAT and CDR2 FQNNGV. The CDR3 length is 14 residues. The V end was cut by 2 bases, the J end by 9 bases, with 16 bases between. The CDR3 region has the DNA TGTGCCAGCAGCTTATTTTCTAGCCCCGGGGCCCAGTACTTC. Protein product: CASSLFSSPGAQYF.

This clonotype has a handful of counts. CDR3 nucleotide sequence: TGTGCTAGTGGTTTGGGGGAAAAACTGTTTTTT. It encodes CASGLGEKLFF. The chain joins TRBV12-5 to TRBJ1-4; D is unclear. Germline CDR1 is LGHNT and CDR2 is FRNRAP. Deletions cut 1 base from V and 8 bases from J, with 2 bases between. The CDR3 sequence is 11 residues long.

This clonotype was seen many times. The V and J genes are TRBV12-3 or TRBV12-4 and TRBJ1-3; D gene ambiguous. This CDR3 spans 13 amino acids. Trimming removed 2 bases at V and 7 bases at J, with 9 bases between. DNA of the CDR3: TGTGCCAGCAGTTTACGGATTGGGAACACCATATATTTT. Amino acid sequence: CASSLRIGNTIYF.

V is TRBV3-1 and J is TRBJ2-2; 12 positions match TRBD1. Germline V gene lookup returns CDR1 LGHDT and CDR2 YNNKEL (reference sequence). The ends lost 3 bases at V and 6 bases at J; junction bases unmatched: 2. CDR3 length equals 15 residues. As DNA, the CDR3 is TGTGCCAGCAGCCAGGGACAGGGGGCGTCCGGGGAGCTGTTTTTT. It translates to CASSQGQGASGELFF.

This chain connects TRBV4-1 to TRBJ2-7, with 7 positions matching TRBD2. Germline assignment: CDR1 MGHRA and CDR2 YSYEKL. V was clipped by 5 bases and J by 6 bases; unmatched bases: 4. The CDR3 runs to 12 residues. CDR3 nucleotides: TGCGCCAGCAGCGAAATAGCGGGCGAGCAGTACTTC. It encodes CASSEIAGEQYF.

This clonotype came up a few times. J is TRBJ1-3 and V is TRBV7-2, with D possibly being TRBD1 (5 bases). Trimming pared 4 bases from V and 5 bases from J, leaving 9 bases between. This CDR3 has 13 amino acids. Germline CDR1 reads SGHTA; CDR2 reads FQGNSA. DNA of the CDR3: TGTGCCAGCAGCTCCGACAGAAGAAACACCATATATTTT. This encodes CASSSDRRNTIYF.

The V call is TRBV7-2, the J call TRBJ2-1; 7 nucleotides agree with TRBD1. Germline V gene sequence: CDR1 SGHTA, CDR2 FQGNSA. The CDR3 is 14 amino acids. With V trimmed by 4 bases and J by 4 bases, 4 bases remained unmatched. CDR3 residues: CASSSGQRYNEQFF. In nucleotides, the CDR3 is TGTGCCAGCAGCTCGGGACAGCGATACAATGAGCAGTTCTTC.

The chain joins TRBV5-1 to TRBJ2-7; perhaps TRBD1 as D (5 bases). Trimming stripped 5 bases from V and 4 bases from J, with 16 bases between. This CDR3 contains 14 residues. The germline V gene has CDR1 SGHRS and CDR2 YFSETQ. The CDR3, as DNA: TGCGCCAGCAGACGCGGACAAGAACGATACGAGCAGTACGTC. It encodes CASRRGQERYEQYV.

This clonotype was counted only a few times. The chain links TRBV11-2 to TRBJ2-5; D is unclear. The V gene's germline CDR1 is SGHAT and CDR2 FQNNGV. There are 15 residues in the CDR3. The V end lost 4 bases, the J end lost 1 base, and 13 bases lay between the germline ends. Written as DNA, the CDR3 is TGTGCCAGCAGCTCACTCTGGGGAACCCAAGAGACCCAGTACTTC. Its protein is CASSSLWGTQETQYF.

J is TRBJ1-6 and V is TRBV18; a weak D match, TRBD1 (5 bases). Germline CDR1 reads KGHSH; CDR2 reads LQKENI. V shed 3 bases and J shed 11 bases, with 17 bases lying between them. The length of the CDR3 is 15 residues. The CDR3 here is CASSPSSGAGAPLHF. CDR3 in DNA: TGTGCCAGCTCACCTAGTTCTGGGGCTGGAGCACCCCTCCACTTT.